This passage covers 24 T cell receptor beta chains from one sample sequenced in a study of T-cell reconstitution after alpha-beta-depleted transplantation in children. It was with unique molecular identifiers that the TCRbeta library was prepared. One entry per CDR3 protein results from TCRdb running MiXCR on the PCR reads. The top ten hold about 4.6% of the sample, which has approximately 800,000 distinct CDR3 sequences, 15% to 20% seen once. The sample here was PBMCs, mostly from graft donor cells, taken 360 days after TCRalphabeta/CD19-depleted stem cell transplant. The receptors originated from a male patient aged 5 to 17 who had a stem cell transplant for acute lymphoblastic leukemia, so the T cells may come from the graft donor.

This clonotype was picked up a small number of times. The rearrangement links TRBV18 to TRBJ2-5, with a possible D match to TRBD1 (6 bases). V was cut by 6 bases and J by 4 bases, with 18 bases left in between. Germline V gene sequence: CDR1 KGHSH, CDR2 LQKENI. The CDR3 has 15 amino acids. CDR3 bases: TGTGCCAGCTCTCTTGCCGACAGGAGGAGAGAGACCCAGTACTTC. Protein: CASSLADRRRETQYF.

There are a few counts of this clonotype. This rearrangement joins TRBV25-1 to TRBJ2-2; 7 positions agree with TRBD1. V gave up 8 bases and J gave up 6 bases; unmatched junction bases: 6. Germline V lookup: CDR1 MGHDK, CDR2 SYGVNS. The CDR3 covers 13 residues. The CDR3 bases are TGTGCCAGCGGATCCGGGACAGCCGGGGAGCTGTTTTTT. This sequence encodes CASGSGTAGELFF.

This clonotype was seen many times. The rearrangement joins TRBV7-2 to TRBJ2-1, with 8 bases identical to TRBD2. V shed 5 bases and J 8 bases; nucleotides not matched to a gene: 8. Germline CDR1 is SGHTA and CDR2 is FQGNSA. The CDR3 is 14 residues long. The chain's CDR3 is CASSPGLAWDEQFF. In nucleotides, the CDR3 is TGTGCCAGCAGCCCAGGACTAGCCTGGGATGAGCAGTTCTTC.

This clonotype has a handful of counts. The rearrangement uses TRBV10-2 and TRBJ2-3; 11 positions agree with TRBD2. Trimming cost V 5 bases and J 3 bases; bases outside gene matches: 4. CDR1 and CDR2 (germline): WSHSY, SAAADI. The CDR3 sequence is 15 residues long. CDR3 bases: TGCGCCAGCAGTTTGACTAGCGGGATGACAGATACGCAGTATTTT. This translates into CASSLTSGMTDTQYF.

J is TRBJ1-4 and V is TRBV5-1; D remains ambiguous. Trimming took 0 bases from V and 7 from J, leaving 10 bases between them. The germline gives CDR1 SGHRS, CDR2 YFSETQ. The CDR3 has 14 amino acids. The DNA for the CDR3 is TGCGCCAGCAGCTTGGGGGCACCTACTGAAAAACTGTTTTTT. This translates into CASSLGAPTEKLFF.

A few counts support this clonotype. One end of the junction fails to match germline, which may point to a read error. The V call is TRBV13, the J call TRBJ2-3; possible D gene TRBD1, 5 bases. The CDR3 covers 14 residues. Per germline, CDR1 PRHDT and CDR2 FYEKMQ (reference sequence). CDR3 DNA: TGTGCCAGCAGCGTAAGAGTATCGACAGCTACGCAGTATTTT. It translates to CASSVRVSTATQYF.

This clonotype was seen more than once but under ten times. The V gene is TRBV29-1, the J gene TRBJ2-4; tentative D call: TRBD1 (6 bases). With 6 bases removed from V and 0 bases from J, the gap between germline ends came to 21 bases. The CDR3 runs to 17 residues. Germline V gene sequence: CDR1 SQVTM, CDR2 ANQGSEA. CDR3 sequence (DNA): TGCAGCGTCGCCTACTTCCGGGACAACCTAGCCAAAAACATTCAGTACTTC. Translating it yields CSVAYFRDNLAKNIQYF.

The CDR3 DNA follows: TGTGCCAGCAGTTACTCCATACAGGGTTGGCTGCATTTT. This gives the protein CASSYSIQGWLHF. This rearrangement joins TRBV6-5 to TRBJ1-5; tentatively, D is TRBD1 (6 bases). Trimming shortened V by 0 bases and J by 15 bases, and 15 bases separated the two germline ends. Germline-derived CDR1 and CDR2 are MNHEY and SVGAGI. The CDR3 totals 13 residues.

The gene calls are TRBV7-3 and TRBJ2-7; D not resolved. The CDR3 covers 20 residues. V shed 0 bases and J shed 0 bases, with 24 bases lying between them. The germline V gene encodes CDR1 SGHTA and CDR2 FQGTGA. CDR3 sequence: CASSLTRTANSTLSSYEQYF. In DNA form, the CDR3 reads TGTGCCAGCAGCTTAACCCGTACAGCAAATTCTACACTGAGCTCCTACGAGCAGTACTTC.

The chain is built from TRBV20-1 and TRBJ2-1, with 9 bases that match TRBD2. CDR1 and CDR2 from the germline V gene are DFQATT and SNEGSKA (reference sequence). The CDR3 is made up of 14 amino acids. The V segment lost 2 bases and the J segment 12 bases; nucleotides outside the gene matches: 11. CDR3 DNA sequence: TGCAGTGCTAGACTAGCGGGATTACCCCTAGGGCAGTTCTTC. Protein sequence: CSARLAGLPLGQFF.

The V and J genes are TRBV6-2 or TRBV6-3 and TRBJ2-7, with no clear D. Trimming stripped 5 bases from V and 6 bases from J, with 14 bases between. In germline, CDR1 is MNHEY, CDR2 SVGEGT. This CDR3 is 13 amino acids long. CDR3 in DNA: TGTGCCAGCAGTCCTCTTTGGGTTGGCGAGCAGTACTTC. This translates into CASSPLWVGEQYF.

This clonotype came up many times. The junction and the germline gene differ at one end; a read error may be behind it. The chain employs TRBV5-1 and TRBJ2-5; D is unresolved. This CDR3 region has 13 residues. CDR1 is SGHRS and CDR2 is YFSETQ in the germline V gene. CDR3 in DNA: TGTGCCAGCAGTTTGGGCAACCAAGAGACCCAGTACTTC. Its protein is CASSLGNQETQYF.

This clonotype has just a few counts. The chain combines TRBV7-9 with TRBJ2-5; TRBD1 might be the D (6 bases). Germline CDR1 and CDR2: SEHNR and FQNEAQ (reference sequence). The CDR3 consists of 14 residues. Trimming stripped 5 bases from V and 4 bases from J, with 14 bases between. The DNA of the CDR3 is TGTGCCAGCAGCAAGGACAGCGCCAGAGAGACCCAGTACTTC. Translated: CASSKDSARETQYF.

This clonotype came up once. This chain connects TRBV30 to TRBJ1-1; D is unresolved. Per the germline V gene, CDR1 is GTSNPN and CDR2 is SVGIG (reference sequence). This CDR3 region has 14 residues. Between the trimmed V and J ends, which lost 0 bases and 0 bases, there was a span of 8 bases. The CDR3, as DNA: TGTGCCTGGAGTGTACCCAGTATGAACACTGAAGCTTTCTTT. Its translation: CAWSVPSMNTEAFF.

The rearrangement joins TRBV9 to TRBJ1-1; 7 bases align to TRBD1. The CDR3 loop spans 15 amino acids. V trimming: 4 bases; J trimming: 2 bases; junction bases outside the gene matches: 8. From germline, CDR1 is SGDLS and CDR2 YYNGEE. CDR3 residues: CASSILQGTNTEAFF. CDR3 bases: TGTGCCAGCAGCATCCTACAGGGGACAAACACTGAAGCTTTCTTT.

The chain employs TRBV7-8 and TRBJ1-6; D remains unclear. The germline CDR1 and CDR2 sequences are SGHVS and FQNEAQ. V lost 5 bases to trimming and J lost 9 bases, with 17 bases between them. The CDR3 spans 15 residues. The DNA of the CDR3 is TGTGCCAGCAGCCCCCTCCGGTTTTGGGGTTCACCCCTCCACTTT. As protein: CASSPLRFWGSPLHF.

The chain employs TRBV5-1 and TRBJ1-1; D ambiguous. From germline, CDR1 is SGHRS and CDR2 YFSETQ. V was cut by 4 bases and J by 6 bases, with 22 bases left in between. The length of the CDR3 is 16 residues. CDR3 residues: CASSPGLSSRDAEAFF. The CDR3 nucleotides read TGCGCCAGCAGCCCAGGTTTGTCGAGTCGCGATGCTGAAGCTTTCTTT.

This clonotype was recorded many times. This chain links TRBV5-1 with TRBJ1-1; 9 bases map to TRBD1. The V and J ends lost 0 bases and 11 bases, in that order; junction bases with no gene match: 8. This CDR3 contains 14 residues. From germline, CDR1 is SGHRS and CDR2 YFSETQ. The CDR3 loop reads CASSLGTGVSFAFF. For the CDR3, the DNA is TGCGCCAGCAGCTTGGGGACAGGGGTCTCGTTCGCTTTCTTT.

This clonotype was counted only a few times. Here the CDR3 reads CASSADRGSPNEKLFF. CDR3 coding DNA: TGTGCCAGCAGCGCGGACAGGGGGTCGCCTAATGAAAAACTGTTTTTT. This chain links TRBV9 with TRBJ1-4, with 10 bases that match TRBD1. Germline V gene lookup returns CDR1 SGDLS and CDR2 YYNGEE. The V and J ends lost 3 bases and 3 bases, in that order; junction bases with no gene match: 5. The CDR3 has 16 amino acids. Supplemented by reference TRBV9 and TRBJ1-4, the full variable domain reads DSGVTQTPKHLITATGQRVTLRCSPRSGDLSVYWYQQSLDQGLQFLIQYYNGEERAKGNILERFSAQQFPDLHSELNLSSLELGDSALYFCASSADRGSPNEKLFFGSGTQLSVL.

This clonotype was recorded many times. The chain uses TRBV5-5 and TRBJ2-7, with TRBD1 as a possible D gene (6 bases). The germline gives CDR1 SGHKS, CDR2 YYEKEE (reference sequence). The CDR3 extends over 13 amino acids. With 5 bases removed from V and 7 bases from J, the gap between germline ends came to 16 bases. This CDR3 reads CASSPGHYWEQYF. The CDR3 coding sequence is TGTGCCAGCAGTCCGGGACATTACTGGGAGCAGTACTTC. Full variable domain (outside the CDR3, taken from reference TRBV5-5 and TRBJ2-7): DAGVTQSPTHLIKTRGQQVTLRCSPISGHKSVSWYQQVLGQGPQFIFQYYEKEERGRGNFPDRFSARQFPNYSSELNVNALLLGDSALYLCASSPGHYWEQYFGPGTRLTVT.

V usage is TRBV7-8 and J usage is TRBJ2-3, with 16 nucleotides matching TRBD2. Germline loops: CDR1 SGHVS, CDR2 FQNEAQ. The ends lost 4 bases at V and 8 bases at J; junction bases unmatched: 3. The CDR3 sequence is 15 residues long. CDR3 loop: CASSSGLAGGGTQYF. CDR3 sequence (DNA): TGTGCCAGCAGCTCGGGACTAGCGGGGGGGGGTACGCAGTATTTT.

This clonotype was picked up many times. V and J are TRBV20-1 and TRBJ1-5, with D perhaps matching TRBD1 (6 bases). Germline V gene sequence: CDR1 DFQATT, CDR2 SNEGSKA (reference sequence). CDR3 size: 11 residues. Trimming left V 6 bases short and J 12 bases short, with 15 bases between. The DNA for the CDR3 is TGCAGTGCCAAACTAAACAGGGTCCAGCATTTT. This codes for CSAKLNRVQHF.

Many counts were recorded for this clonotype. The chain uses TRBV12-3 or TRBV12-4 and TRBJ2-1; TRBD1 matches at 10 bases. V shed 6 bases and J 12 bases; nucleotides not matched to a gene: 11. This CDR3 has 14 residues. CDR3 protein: CASSSAGTGAAQFF. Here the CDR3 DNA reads TGTGCCAGCAGCTCCGCCGGGACAGGGGCGGCGCAGTTCTTC.

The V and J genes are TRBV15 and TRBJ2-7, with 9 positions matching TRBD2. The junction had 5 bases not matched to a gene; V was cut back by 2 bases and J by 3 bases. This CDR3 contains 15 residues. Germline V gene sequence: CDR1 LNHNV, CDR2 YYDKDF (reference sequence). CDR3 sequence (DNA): TGTGCCACCAGCAGAATAGCGGGGGCTAACTACGAGCAGTACTTC. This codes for CATSRIAGANYEQYF.